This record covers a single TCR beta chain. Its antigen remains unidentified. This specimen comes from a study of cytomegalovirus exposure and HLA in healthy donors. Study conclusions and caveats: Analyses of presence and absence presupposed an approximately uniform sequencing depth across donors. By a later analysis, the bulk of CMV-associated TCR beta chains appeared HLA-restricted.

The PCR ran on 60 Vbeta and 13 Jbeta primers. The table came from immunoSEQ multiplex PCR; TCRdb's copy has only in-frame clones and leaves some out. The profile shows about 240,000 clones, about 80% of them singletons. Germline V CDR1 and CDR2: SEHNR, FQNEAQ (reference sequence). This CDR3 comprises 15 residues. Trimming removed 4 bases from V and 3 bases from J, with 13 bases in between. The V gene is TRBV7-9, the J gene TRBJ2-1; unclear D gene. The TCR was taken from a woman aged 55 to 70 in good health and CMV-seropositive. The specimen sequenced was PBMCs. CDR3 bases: TGTGCCAGCAGCTCTGTACGACCAGGCTACAATGAGCAGTTCTTC. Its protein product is CASSSVRPGYNEQFF.